These T cell receptor beta chains were read from a single sample in a study of T cell responses to AZD1222 COVID-19 vaccine. Libraries were prepared by immunoSEQ multiplex PCR; TCRdb keeps only in-frame clonotypes and omits some of them. The table includes 150,000 to 200,000 clones, around 90% detected once. The sequenced sample was peripheral blood, obtained 28 days after the second AZD1222 dose. These receptors all stem from an adult who received the AZD1222 COVID-19 vaccine. Each CDR3 is given with its conserved first and last residue. A D gene is named only where the DNA matches it firmly. Size tells how often a clone was seen (once, few, many) or the class of an expanded clone, and some rows leave it out.

TRBV5-4	TRBJ1-3	.	TRBD1	TGTGCCAGCAGCTCTGGACAGGCGAGAACTGGAAACACCATATATTTT	CASSSGQARTGNTIYF
TRBV5-1	TRBJ2-3	.	.	TGCGCCAGCAGCTCAGGGTTTACTAGCACAGATACGCAGTATTTT	CASSSGFTSTDTQYF
TRBV7-8	TRBJ1-5	once	TRBD1	TGTGCCAGCAGCCCCCACGGGACAGGGTATCAGCCCCAGCATTTT	CASSPHGTGYQPQHF
TRBV5-1	TRBJ1-3	.	.	TGCGCCAGCAGCTTGGCCGGAACAAACACCATATATTTT	CASSLAGTNTIYF
TRBV19	TRBJ2-2	.	TRBD2	TGTGCCAGTAGTTCCCAAACTAGCGCCGGGGAGCTGTTTTTT	CASSSQTSAGELFF
TRBV7-3	TRBJ2-5	.	.	TGTGCCAGCAGCTTAACGTCAGGGCAAGAGACCCAGTACTTC	CASSLTSGQETQYF
TRBV5-1	TRBJ2-7	.	TRBD1	TGCGCCAGCAGCTTGTCGGGACAGGGGGCCTACGAGCAGTACTTC	CASSLSGQGAYEQYF
TRBV30	TRBJ2-6	few	.	TGTGCCTGGAGTTCCTCTGGGGCCAACGTCCTGACTTTC	CAWSSSGANVLTF
TRBV5-1	TRBJ1-3	few	.	TGCGCCAGCAGCTTGGAGGGGACCTCTGGAAACACCATATATTTT	CASSLEGTSGNTIYF
TRBV30	TRBJ1-2	.	.	TGTGCCTGGAGGGACGGACGCGGCTACACCTTC	CAWRDGRGYTF
TRBV6-5	TRBJ1-3	.	.	TGTGCCAGCGCCGGGACCCCTGGCAACACCATATATTTT	CASAGTPGNTIYF
TRBV2	TRBJ1-2	.	TRBD1	TGTGCCAGCAAGACAGGGGATTATGGCTACACCTTC	CASKTGDYGYTF
TRBV10-3	TRBJ2-1	.	.	TGTGCCATCACCCAAGGGGTAGCCTATGAGCAGTTCTTC	CAITQGVAYEQFF
TRBV7-8	TRBJ2-1	.	.	TGTGCCAGCAGCTTAGTCGGGGTCTCCTACAATGAGCAGTTCTTC	CASSLVGVSYNEQFF
TRBV19	TRBJ2-2	.	TRBD2	TGTGCCAGTAGTATTCTTAGCGGGGGAACCGGGGAGCTGTTTTTT	CASSILSGGTGELFF
TRBV7-9	TRBJ2-5	.	.	TGTGCCAGCAGCCTAACAGGGAAAAAAGAAGAGACCCAGTACTTC	CASSLTGKKEETQYF
TRBV4-1	TRBJ1-2	.	TRBD1	TGCGCCAGCAGCCCCTACACAGGGGGCGGCTATGGCTACACCTTC	CASSPYTGGGYGYTF
TRBV29-1	TRBJ2-6	.	.	TGCAGCGTATGGCTGGGGACTCCCTCTGGGGCCAACGTCCTGACTTTC	CSVWLGTPSGANVLTF
TRBV19	TRBJ2-7	once	.	TGTGCCAGTACGCCCAGGACGGGCTACGAGCAGTACTTC	CASTPRTGYEQYF
TRBV18	TRBJ1-5	.	.	TGTGCCAGCTCACCAAGGACGGACAATCAGCCCCAGCATTTT	CASSPRTDNQPQHF
TRBV19	TRBJ1-6	.	.	TGTGCCAGTAGGGCATCAGGTCCTAGGGGGAATTCACCCCTCCACTTT	CASRASGPRGNSPLHF
TRBV14	TRBJ2-1	.	.	TGTGCCAGCAGCCGATCCAGGGGGGGGATCGAGCAGTTCTTC	CASSRSRGGIEQFF